The 29 T cell receptor beta chains below all came from one sample that was sequenced in a study of blood T cell repertoires in COVID-19. Here immunoSEQ multiplex PCR was the method, and the copy in TCRdb shows in-frame clones only, minus some. The table has around 47,000 clones, 69% seen once. Input material: peripheral blood. These TCRs come from a man aged 80 or over with acute or convalescent COVID-19.

The V gene is TRBV3-1 (or the pseudogene TRBV3-2), the J gene TRBJ1-3; D is unclear. CDR1 and CDR2 from the germline V gene are LGHDT and YNNKEL (reference sequence). The CDR3 has 14 amino acids. Trimming left V 0 bases short and J 8 bases short, with 11 bases between. The CDR3: CASSQEGKGDTIYF. In DNA, the CDR3 is TGTGCCAGCAGCCAAGAAGGGAAGGGAGACACCATATATTTT.

This clone came up once. The rearrangement links TRBV7-2 to TRBJ1-5; a possible D gene is TRBD1 (6 bases). V dropped 5 bases and J dropped 9 bases, with 17 bases sitting between them. Germline loops: CDR1 SGHTA, CDR2 FQGNSA. The CDR3 is 14 residues long. CDR3 amino acids: CASSPGQSRGPQHF. CDR3 DNA: TGTGCCAGCAGCCCCGGACAGTCTCGAGGGCCCCAGCATTTT.

V gene TRBV3-1 (or the pseudogene TRBV3-2) combines with J gene TRBJ1-4, with 7 bases that match TRBD1. Trimming took 4 bases from V and 3 from J; bases not matched to a gene: 5. Looked up from germline, CDR1 is LGHDT and CDR2 is YNNKEL (reference sequence). CDR3 length equals 15 residues. The CDR3 sequence is CASSPTGTANEKLFF. DNA of the CDR3: TGTGCCAGCAGCCCCACCGGGACAGCTAATGAAAAACTGTTTTTT.

The chain joins TRBV5-1 to TRBJ2-2; possible D gene TRBD1, 6 bases. The germline V gene encodes CDR1 SGHRS and CDR2 YFSETQ. This CDR3 has 13 residues. V was pared by 4 bases and J by 4 bases, with 8 bases between. The CDR3 DNA follows: TGCGCCAGCAGCATGGACAGCACCGGGGAGCTGTTTTTT. This encodes CASSMDSTGELFF.

The gene calls are TRBV19 and TRBJ2-2; no clear D gene. The V gene's germline CDR1 is LNHDA and CDR2 SQIVND (reference sequence). The V end was cut by 6 bases, the J end by 6 bases, with 17 bases between. This CDR3 is 15 amino acids long. CDR3 region: CASSDKALDPGELFF. For the CDR3, the DNA is TGTGCCAGTAGCGACAAAGCCTTGGATCCCGGGGAGCTGTTTTTT. Looking up the rest from reference TRBV19 and TRBJ2-2 gives the full variable domain: DGGITQSPKYLFRKEGQNVTLSCEQNLNHDAMYWYRQDPGQGLRLIYYSQIVNDFQKGDIAEGYSVSREKKESFPLTVTSAQKNPTAFYLCASSDKALDPGELFFGEGSRLTVL.

The rearrangement links TRBV2 to TRBJ2-6; a possible D gene is TRBD1 (6 bases). Germline lookup yields CDR1 SNHLY and CDR2 FYNNEI. The CDR3 consists of 17 residues. V lost 6 bases and J lost 1, with 16 bases in between. In DNA, the CDR3 is TGTGCCAGCAGGGCAGCAGGGGTTTCATCTGGGGCCAACGTCCTGACTTTC. Translating gives CASRAAGVSSGANVLTF. The whole variable domain, filled in from reference TRBV2 and TRBJ2-6, reads EPEVTQTPSHQVTQMGQEVILRCVPISNHLYFYWYRQILGQKVEFLVSFYNNEISEKSEIFDDQFSVERPDGSNFTLKIRSTKLEDSAMYFCASRAAGVSSGANVLTFGAGSRLTVL.

Here the CDR3 reads CASSRNRFLGNTIYF. The DNA for the CDR3 is TGTGCCAGCAGCCGAAACAGGTTTCTTGGAAACACCATATATTTT. This chain uses TRBV14 with TRBJ1-3; weak D call: TRBD1 (5 bases). V lost 4 bases and J 3 bases, leaving 13 bases between the germline ends. The CDR3 extends over 15 amino acids. The V gene's germline CDR1 is SGHDN and CDR2 FVKESK.

The rearrangement uses TRBV13 and TRBJ2-7; 11 bases match TRBD2. This CDR3 comprises 16 residues. The V segment lost 5 bases and the J segment 3 bases; nucleotides outside the gene matches: 9. Germline assignment: CDR1 PRHDT and CDR2 FYEKMQ (reference sequence). Here the CDR3 reads CASSPRSSGGDYEQYF. In DNA form, the CDR3 reads TGTGCCAGCAGCCCTCGTAGTAGCGGGGGGGACTACGAGCAGTACTTC. The complete variable domain, with remaining parts taken from reference TRBV13 and TRBJ2-7, reads AAGVIQSPRHLIKEKRETATLKCYPIPRHDTVYWYQQGPGQDPQFLISFYEKMQSDKGSIPDRFSAQQFSDYHSELNMSSLELGDSALYFCASSPRSSGGDYEQYFGPGTRLTVT.

This clone was seen only once. The chain carries TRBV5-6 and TRBJ2-5; 14 positions match TRBD2. CDR1 and CDR2 from the germline V gene are SGHDT and YYEEEE. The CDR3 is 18 residues long. V dropped 3 bases and J dropped 2; count of bases not matched to a gene: 9. The CDR3 coding sequence is TGTGCCAGCAGCTCCCCCGGGACTAGCGGGAGACGGCAAGAGACCCAGTACTTC. Its translation is CASSSPGTSGRRQETQYF. Combining the CDR3 with reference TRBV5-6 and TRBJ2-5 gives the whole variable domain DAGVTQSPTHLIKTRGQQVTLRCSPKSGHDTVSWYQQALGQGPQFIFQYYEEEERQRGNFPDRFSGHQFPNYSSELNVNALLLGDSALYLCASSSPGTSGRRQETQYFGPGTRLLVL.

This chain connects TRBV7-9 to TRBJ1-5; a weak D match, TRBD1 (5 bases). V was trimmed by 1 base and J by 6 bases, leaving 16 bases between them. This CDR3 has 16 amino acids. The V gene's germline CDR1 is SEHNR and CDR2 FQNEAQ (reference sequence). The CDR3 loop reads CASSLDAPWGTQPQHF. The CDR3 nucleotides read TGTGCCAGCAGCTTAGATGCGCCTTGGGGCACTCAGCCCCAGCATTTT.

The CDR3 loop is CASSLNRGDYGYTF. CDR3 DNA sequence: TGCGCCAGCAGCTTGAACAGGGGCGACTATGGCTACACCTTC. The rearrangement joins TRBV5-1 to TRBJ1-2, with 7 bases identical to TRBD1. This CDR3 contains 14 residues. Germline CDR1 and CDR2: SGHRS and YFSETQ. V lost 1 base and J lost 3; bases outside the gene matches: 3.

CDR3 coding DNA: TGTGCCAGCAGCCCTCATGGGGACAGGGGGGCGGTCACAGATACGCAGTATTTT. Protein product: CASSPHGDRGAVTDTQYF. This sequence joins TRBV6-2 or TRBV6-3 and TRBJ2-3; the match to TRBD1 covers 11 bases. This CDR3 region has 18 residues. Per germline, CDR1 MNHEY and CDR2 SVGEGT. Trimming cost V 6 bases and J 2 bases; bases outside gene matches: 13.

The chain employs TRBV30 and TRBJ2-7; TRBD2 matches 9 bases. Germline loops: CDR1 GTSNPN, CDR2 SVGIG (reference sequence). V shed 0 bases, J shed 0 bases, and the junction held 3 bases outside the gene matches. There are 15 residues in the CDR3. The DNA for the CDR3 is TGTGCCTGGAGTGTGACTAGCGGTGACTCCTACGAGCAGTACTTC. As protein: CAWSVTSGDSYEQYF. The full variable domain, with the rest looked up from reference TRBV30 and TRBJ2-7, is SQTIHQWPATLVQPVGSPLSLECTVEGTSNPNLYWYRQAAGRGLQLLFYSVGIGQISSEVPQNLSASRPQDRQFILSSKKLLLSDSGFYLCAWSVTSGDSYEQYFGPGTRLTVT.

This clone was picked up one time. V usage is TRBV29-1 and J usage is TRBJ1-4; no reliable D call. In germline, CDR1 is SQVTM, CDR2 ANQGSEA. The V and J ends lost 4 bases and 3 bases respectively, with 9 bases between them. The CDR3 has 13 amino acids. In DNA, the CDR3 is TGCAGCGTTGCTCCACGGGCTAATGAAAAACTGTTTTTT. Protein sequence: CSVAPRANEKLFF.

The genes are TRBV6-6 and TRBJ1-4; TRBD1 agrees at 8 bases. The V segment lost 6 bases and the J segment 0 bases; nucleotides outside the gene matches: 12. Germline CDR1 and CDR2: MNHNY and SVGAGI (reference sequence). The CDR3 consists of 18 residues. DNA of the CDR3: TGTGCCAGCAGCCGATGGGGGGACAGGTACTCAACTAATGAAAAACTGTTTTTT. Amino acid sequence: CASSRWGDRYSTNEKLFF.

The rearrangement joins TRBV3-1 (or the pseudogene TRBV3-2) to TRBJ1-5; no clear D gene. CDR1 is LGHDT, CDR2 YNNKEL, per germline (reference sequence). The CDR3 has 16 residues. Trimming pared 4 bases from V and 4 bases from J, leaving 17 bases between. The CDR3: CASSPGPDLPNQPQHF. As DNA, the CDR3 is TGTGCCAGCAGCCCTGGGCCAGATTTACCGAATCAGCCCCAGCATTTT.

A few counts support this clone. The rearrangement joins TRBV5-1 to TRBJ1-6, with 8 positions matching TRBD1. Per germline, CDR1 SGHRS and CDR2 YFSETQ. Trimming cost V 4 bases and J 5 bases; bases outside gene matches: 5. The CDR3 extends over 15 amino acids. CDR3 residues: CASSRQGQDNSPLHF. The DNA for the CDR3 is TGCGCCAGCAGCCGACAGGGACAGGATAATTCACCCCTCCACTTT.

This chain uses TRBV4-2 with TRBJ2-1; TRBD2 aligns across 10 bases. V dropped 0 bases and J dropped 0; count of bases not matched to a gene: 5. Germline CDR1 LGHNA, CDR2 YNFKEQ. This CDR3 spans 18 amino acids. CDR3 protein: CASSQDLAGGSSYNEQFF. DNA of the CDR3: TGTGCCAGCAGCCAAGATTTAGCGGGAGGAAGCTCCTACAATGAGCAGTTCTTC.

This clone came up many times. The chain joins TRBV18 to TRBJ2-7; 10 bases fit TRBD1. CDR3 size: 18 residues. V lost 3 bases and J lost 6; bases outside the gene matches: 17. Germline CDR1 KGHSH, CDR2 LQKENI. The CDR3 bases are TGTGCCAGCTCACCTCAACCTCCGGGACAGGGGAAATCGGTCGAGCAGTACTTC. It yields the protein CASSPQPPGQGKSVEQYF.

In its sample, this clone was seen once. The chain employs TRBV9 and TRBJ2-3, with D tentatively TRBD1 (8 bases). The germline V gene has CDR1 SGDLS and CDR2 YYNGEE. The CDR3 totals 16 residues. V gave up 6 bases and J gave up 5 bases, with 22 bases separating them. CDR3 DNA sequence: TGTGCCAGCACCTCAGGGGGCGGGAGTCTAGTAGATACGCAGTATTTT. Protein sequence: CASTSGGGSLVDTQYF.

This clone has a single count. The chain recombines TRBV7-6 with TRBJ2-7; TRBD2 is a possible D gene (6 bases). The CDR3 spans 13 residues. V gave up 5 bases and J gave up 5 bases, with 13 bases separating them. Germline V gene lookup returns CDR1 SGHVS and CDR2 FNYEAQ. The CDR3 DNA is TGTGCCAGCAGCCCAACCCGGAGGGACGAGCAGTACTTC. Its protein is CASSPTRRDEQYF.

The rearrangement joins TRBV4-3 to TRBJ1-1; 9 bases match TRBD1. The junction had 0 bases not matched to a gene; V was cut back by 3 bases and J by 1 base. Germline V lookup: CDR1 LGHNA, CDR2 YSLEER. CDR3 size: 14 residues. CDR3 sequence reads: CASSQDRGNTEAFF. The CDR3 nucleotides read TGCGCCAGCAGCCAGGACAGGGGGAACACTGAAGCTTTCTTT.

This clone was found once. The genes are TRBV5-1 and TRBJ1-6; D may be TRBD1 (5 bases). From germline, CDR1 is SGHRS and CDR2 YFSETQ. The V end lost 5 bases, the J end lost 2 bases, and 14 bases lay between the germline ends. The CDR3 extends over 16 amino acids. The CDR3 bases are TGCGCCAGCAGGGGTGGGGCGGACACCTATAATTCACCCCTCCACTTT. Translating it yields CASRGGADTYNSPLHF.

V is TRBV4-1 and J is TRBJ1-1, with a weak D call TRBD1 (6 bases). Germline values: CDR1 MGHRA, CDR2 YSYEKL. V dropped 3 bases and J dropped 1 base, with 6 bases sitting between them. The CDR3 spans 13 residues. CDR3 loop: CASSQGQNTEAFF. In DNA form, the CDR3 reads TGCGCCAGCAGCCAGGGACAGAACACTGAAGCTTTCTTT.

This clone was counted a single time. The rearrangement joins TRBV18 to TRBJ1-1; a possible D gene is TRBD1 (5 bases). Germline assignment: CDR1 KGHSH and CDR2 LQKENI. CDR3 length: 15 amino acids. With 2 bases removed from V and 4 bases from J, the gap between germline ends came to 14 bases. The CDR3 DNA follows: TGTGCCAGCTCACCAGGCGTAGAAGGGGCCACTGAAGCTTTCTTT. It translates to CASSPGVEGATEAFF.

V and J are TRBV5-6 and TRBJ2-2; TRBD2 is a possible D gene (6 bases). V dropped 1 base and J dropped 4 bases, with 11 bases sitting between them. This CDR3 has 15 amino acids. CDR1 is SGHDT, CDR2 YYEEEE, per germline. The CDR3 region is CASSLFGRGTGELFF. CDR3 bases: TGTGCCAGCAGCTTGTTCGGGAGAGGCACCGGGGAGCTGTTTTTT.

The chain carries TRBV30 and TRBJ1-2; weak D call: TRBD1 (6 bases). Trimming took 3 bases from V and 3 from J, leaving 11 bases between them. The CDR3 has 13 residues. The germline V gene encodes CDR1 GTSNPN and CDR2 SVGIG (reference sequence). The CDR3 spells CAWRAGAHYGYTF. The CDR3, as DNA: TGTGCCTGGAGGGCGGGGGCGCACTATGGCTACACCTTC.

The V gene is TRBV5-4, the J gene TRBJ2-7, with 8 positions matching TRBD2. V was clipped by 4 bases and J by 2 bases; unmatched bases: 11. The CDR3 is 16 residues long. Germline assignment: CDR1 SGHNT and CDR2 YYREEE (reference sequence). The CDR3 coding sequence is TGTGCCAGCAGCCCGGACCGCGGGGGGAACCCCTACGAGCAGTACTTC. This gives the protein CASSPDRGGNPYEQYF.

The genes are TRBV5-4 and TRBJ2-7, with a weak D call TRBD1 (8 bases). CDR1 is SGHNT and CDR2 is YYREEE in the germline V gene (reference sequence). V was pared by 3 bases and J by 2 bases, with 15 bases between. This CDR3 is built from 15 residues. In DNA form, the CDR3 reads TGTGCCAGCAGCTCTACAGGGGGGGGAGCCTACGAGCAGTACTTC. It translates to CASSSTGGGAYEQYF.